These 11 T cell receptor beta chains were sequenced from one sample in a study of T cell changes during pregnancy in multiple sclerosis. TCRdb keeps only in-frame clones here, not all; method: immunoSEQ multiplex PCR. The sample includes 95,000 to 110,000 clones, around nine tenths of them seen just once. The sample here was peripheral blood, taken after pregnancy. All receptors derive from a female donor with multiple sclerosis, enrolled in a pregnancy study.

V gene TRBV2 combines with J gene TRBJ2-2, with TRBD1 as a possible D gene (6 bases). Trimming took 10 bases from V and 5 from J, leaving 8 bases between them. The CDR3 length is 11 residues. Looked up from germline, CDR1 is SNHLY and CDR2 is FYNNEI. The CDR3 loop is CATQGTGELFF. The CDR3 coding sequence is TGTGCCACGCAGGGGACCGGGGAGCTGTTTTTT.

The chain uses TRBV6-5 and TRBJ2-7; D might be TRBD1 (6 bases). The CDR3 runs to 15 residues. V was pared by 7 bases and J by 3 bases, with 19 bases between. The germline CDR1 and CDR2 sequences are MNHEY and SVGAGI. CDR3 nucleotide sequence: TGTGCCAGCACCTCCTCAAGCACCAGGGGCTACGAGCAGTACTTC. Its translation: CASTSSSTRGYEQYF.

The rearrangement links TRBV28 to TRBJ2-1; TRBD2 matches at 10 bases. Germline CDR1 and CDR2: MDHEN and SYDVKM. J was trimmed by 8 bases and V by 0 bases; bases with no gene match: 10. CDR3 length equals 17 residues. The CDR3 here is CASSLWASGRLVDEQFF. DNA for the CDR3: TGTGCCAGCAGTTTATGGGCTAGCGGGAGATTAGTCGATGAGCAGTTCTTC.

The genes are TRBV18 and TRBJ2-5; no reliable D call. Trimming took off 5 bases at V and 2 bases at J, with 9 bases between the two ends. There are 13 residues in the CDR3. Germline values: CDR1 KGHSH, CDR2 LQKENI. CDR3 residues: CASSLGSQETQYF. Here the CDR3 DNA reads TGTGCCAGCTCATTGGGCTCACAAGAGACCCAGTACTTC.

The chain couples TRBV2 to TRBJ2-5; the match to TRBD2 covers 9 bases. The germline gives CDR1 SNHLY, CDR2 FYNNEI. The CDR3 spans 12 residues. The V and J ends lost 8 bases and 4 bases, in that order; junction bases with no gene match: 2. DNA for the CDR3: TGTGCCAGCGGCGGGGGGGCAGAGACCCAGTACTTC. As protein: CASGGGAETQYF.

The chain joins TRBV5-1 to TRBJ2-2; 8 bases map to TRBD1. With V trimmed by 0 bases and J by 6 bases, 4 bases remained unmatched. This CDR3 comprises 15 residues. Germline-derived CDR1 and CDR2 are SGHRS and YFSETQ. The CDR3 protein is CASSLGQGAPGELFF. CDR3 in DNA: TGCGCCAGCAGCTTGGGGCAGGGGGCGCCCGGGGAGCTGTTTTTT.

CDR3 bases: TGTGCCATCAGCCAGGTGCCCTACAATGAGCAGTTCTTC. Protein sequence: CAISQVPYNEQFF. The chain has TRBV10-3 and TRBJ2-1; D remains unclear. The germline CDR1 and CDR2 sequences are ENHRY and SYGVKD. Trimming took 6 bases from V and 2 from J, leaving 8 bases between them. This CDR3 comprises 13 residues.

This sequence joins TRBV18 and TRBJ2-3; 9 bases are shared with TRBD1. The V gene's germline CDR1 is KGHSH and CDR2 LQKENI. Losses at the gene ends were 5 bases for V and 2 bases for J; bases not matched to a gene: 8. This CDR3 spans 16 amino acids. CDR3 residues: CASSSRTGATTDTQYF. DNA for the CDR3: TGTGCCAGCTCAAGCAGGACAGGGGCCACCACAGATACGCAGTATTTT. The full variable domain, in which reference TRBV18 and TRBJ2-3 provide the parts outside the CDR3, is NAGVMQNPRHLVRRRGQEARLRCSPMKGHSHVYWYRQLPEEGLKFMVYLQKENIIDESGMPKERFSAEFPKEGPSILRIQQVVRGDSAAYFCASSSRTGATTDTQYFGPGTRLTVL.

The rearrangement uses TRBV5-4 and TRBJ2-3; 8 nucleotides agree with TRBD2. Trimming at V came to 3 bases and at J to 2 bases, leaving 11 bases not matched to a gene. CDR1 SGHNT and CDR2 YYREEE come from the germline V gene (reference sequence). The CDR3 runs 17 residues. CDR3 DNA sequence: TGTGCCAGCAGCTCGGTTCGGGGGGGAGGAAACACAGATACGCAGTATTTT. This translates into CASSSVRGGGNTDTQYF.

The chain recombines TRBV5-5 with TRBJ2-7, with 11 bases aligning to TRBD2. V was clipped by 4 bases and J by 3 bases; unmatched bases: 9. The CDR3 has 16 amino acids. The germline gives CDR1 SGHKS, CDR2 YYEKEE (reference sequence). The DNA for the CDR3 is TGTGCCAGCAGCCCAGAAGGGACTAGCGGAGGCTACGAGCAGTACTTC. Encoded protein: CASSPEGTSGGYEQYF.

This chain joins TRBV27 and TRBJ2-2, with D possibly being TRBD1 (5 bases). The CDR3 consists of 17 residues. Trimming pared 6 bases from V and 4 bases from J, leaving 21 bases between. The germline V gene has CDR1 MNHEY and CDR2 SMNVEV (reference sequence). As DNA, the CDR3 is TGTGCCAGCAGCCTCCAAACCCGACAGAGGATCACCGGGGAGCTGTTTTTT. Its translation is CASSLQTRQRITGELFF.